Below are 13 T cell receptor beta chains sequenced from a single sample in a study of blood T cell repertoires in COVID-19. Using immunoSEQ multiplex PCR, the repertoire was profiled, and TCRdb retains in-frame clones only, with some absent. The table includes 450,000 or so clones, 89% detected once. Material: peripheral blood. These receptors were taken from a man between 18 and 29 years old with COVID-19, enrolled during active disease.

V and J are TRBV18 and TRBJ2-5; TRBD2 is a possible D gene (6 bases). V gave up 4 bases and J gave up 1 base, with 10 bases separating them. CDR3 length equals 14 residues. Germline CDR1 and CDR2: KGHSH and LQKENI. CDR3 DNA sequence: TGTGCCAGCTCACGGGTAGCGGTCCAAGAGACCCAGTACTTC. As protein: CASSRVAVQETQYF.

J is TRBJ2-5 and V is TRBV7-2; 8 bases line up with TRBD1. This CDR3 is 15 amino acids long. Germline loops: CDR1 SGHTA, CDR2 FQGNSA. J gave up 3 bases and V 4 bases, and 7 bases lay outside the gene matches. CDR3 in DNA: TGTGCCAGCAGCTCCTTCAGGGGGCGGAAAGAGACCCAGTACTTC. Translated: CASSSFRGRKETQYF.

This clone was observed a single time. The chain is built from TRBV24-1 and TRBJ2-2; D is possibly TRBD1 (6 bases). The CDR3 consists of 17 residues. V was shortened by 9 bases and J by 1 base, with 20 bases between the two germline ends. Germline V gene lookup returns CDR1 KGHDR and CDR2 SFDVKD. This chain's CDR3 is CATQPKDRSENTGELFF. The DNA for the CDR3 is TGTGCCACCCAACCCAAAGACAGGAGTGAGAACACCGGGGAGCTGTTTTTT.

V is TRBV7-9 and J is TRBJ2-1, with D perhaps matching TRBD1 (7 bases). The CDR3 has 13 residues. The ends were cut back, 5 bases at V and 13 bases at J, with 18 bases in the middle. Germline CDR1 is SEHNR and CDR2 is FQNEAQ (reference sequence). Here the CDR3 reads CASSPSAGTEQFF. CDR3 in DNA: TGTGCCAGCAGCCCATCGGCGGGGACAGAACAGTTCTTC.

The chain recombines TRBV2 with TRBJ2-7, with D maybe TRBD1 (5 bases). The germline gives CDR1 SNHLY, CDR2 FYNNEI. The V and J ends lost 11 bases and 0 bases respectively, with 14 bases between them. CDR3 length equals 13 residues. CDR3 sequence (DNA): TGTGCCTTCTACAGACAGCCCTCCTACGAGCAGTACTTC. It is translated as CAFYRQPSYEQYF.

In this sample, this clone turned up once. This chain connects TRBV3-1 (or the pseudogene TRBV3-2) to TRBJ2-5; 8 bases map to TRBD2. The CDR3 covers 16 residues. V was pared by 5 bases and J by 4 bases, with 12 bases of the junction left unmatched. CDR1 is LGHDT and CDR2 is YNNKEL in the germline V gene (reference sequence). The CDR3 DNA sequence: TGTGCCAGCAGCACCCAAGCGGGAGACGTCACAGAGACCCAGTACTTC. Translation: CASSTQAGDVTETQYF.

The genes are TRBV7-8 and TRBJ2-3, with 8 bases aligning to TRBD2. CDR3 size: 17 residues. V shed 1 base, J shed 4 bases, and the junction held 10 bases outside the gene matches. Germline V CDR1 and CDR2: SGHVS, FQNEAQ. The DNA of the CDR3 is TGTGCCAGCAGCTTAGGGGGAGCGGGAGTGCGGGCAGATACGCAGTATTTT. Amino acid sequence: CASSLGGAGVRADTQYF.

This sequence joins TRBV12-3 or TRBV12-4 and TRBJ2-5; D is perhaps TRBD1 (7 bases). V dropped 6 bases and J dropped 9 bases, with 11 bases sitting between them. This CDR3 comprises 11 residues. The CDR3 DNA reads TGTGCCAGCAGCAGGGGGGAGGCCCAGTACTTC. It specifies CASSRGEAQYF.

This clone was seen only once. V is TRBV3-1 (or the pseudogene TRBV3-2) and J is TRBJ1-1; TRBD1 is a possible D gene (5 bases). The CDR3 covers 13 residues. Trimming left V 5 bases short and J 4 bases short, with 11 bases between. From germline, CDR1 is LGHDT and CDR2 YNNKEL (reference sequence). The CDR3 region is CASSRGSGTEAFF. The DNA for the CDR3 is TGTGCCAGCAGCAGGGGTTCGGGCACTGAAGCTTTCTTT.

The genes are TRBV6-5 and TRBJ2-3; possible D gene TRBD1, 5 bases. Germline V gene lookup returns CDR1 MNHEY and CDR2 SVGAGI. This CDR3 spans 12 amino acids. Trimming stripped 5 bases from V and 3 bases from J, with 6 bases between. CDR3 nucleotides: TGTGCCAGCAGTCGGACAACAGATACGCAGTATTTT. Its translation is CASSRTTDTQYF.

CDR3 coding DNA: TGTGCCAGTAGTCGCACAGGGCGGACTGAAGCTTTCTTT. Its protein is CASSRTGRTEAFF. V is TRBV19 and J is TRBJ1-1; TRBD1 might be the D (6 bases). CDR3 length equals 13 residues. The germline V and J ends were trimmed by 5 bases and 5 bases, with 12 bases remaining between them. From germline, CDR1 is LNHDA and CDR2 SQIVND (reference sequence).

The CDR3 DNA follows: TGTGCCAGTAGTATTGAGGGGGCCGAGCAGTACTTC. Amino acids: CASSIEGAEQYF. The J gene is TRBJ2-7, the V gene TRBV19; 7 bases map to TRBD1. The germline V gene has CDR1 LNHDA and CDR2 SQIVND (reference sequence). V dropped 3 bases and J dropped 6; count of bases not matched to a gene: 2. CDR3 size: 12 residues.

In its sample, this clone was seen once. The chain joins TRBV3-1 (or the pseudogene TRBV3-2) to TRBJ2-7; no clear D. V was pared by 0 bases and J by 3 bases, with 6 bases between. The CDR3 spans 13 residues. Germline V gene lookup returns CDR1 LGHDT and CDR2 YNNKEL (reference sequence). This CDR3 is CASSQDPFYEQYF. CDR3 sequence (DNA): TGTGCCAGCAGCCAAGACCCTTTCTACGAGCAGTACTTC.